The clone carrying this T cell receptor beta chain appeared a single time. PCR was performed a second time for roughly 7 to 12 cycles using a sample-barcoded 5' primer and a J-beta primer mix. Carrying 12 random nucleotides, a template-switch adaptor labeled each individual cDNA molecule. TCRdb re-analysed the 5' RACE reads in MiXCR, keeping a single row per CDR3 protein. The sample gives some 560,000 distinct CDR3 sequences, 25% to 35% of which show up once; about 3.3% is in the top ten. The entry originates in a study of blood T cells in healthy people across ages. Study summary: The capture of about one barcoded beta molecule per two T cells was achieved by template switching.

The CDR3 is made up of 13 amino acids. Trimming pared 3 bases from V and 2 bases from J, leaving 10 bases between. Per the germline V gene, CDR1 is DFQATT and CDR2 is SNEGSKA (reference sequence). This sample was shared with a second study, whose subject was T cells of mothers and their children.

The chain has TRBV20-1 and TRBJ1-2; a weak D match, TRBD1 (5 bases). Sample: blood. This receptor was identified in a boy younger than 10 in good health. DNA of the CDR3: TGCAGTGCTAGGGAGGGGCTAAACTATGGCTACACCTTC. This translates into CSAREGLNYGYTF.